These 9 T cell receptor beta chains share one sample of origin, sequenced in a study of technical replicates of blood from a handful of donors. Using immunoSEQ multiplex PCR, the repertoire was profiled, and TCRdb retains in-frame clones only, with some absent. In the table there are over 50,000 clones, roughly 93% of which are singletons. The sample consisted of PBMCs. Receptors were obtained from a human donor in good health. Some clones in this sample may be carry-over from other donors' samples.

The V and J genes are TRBV5-6 and TRBJ1-5; 8 bases are a match to TRBD1. The CDR3 is made up of 17 amino acids. Germline CDR1 reads SGHDT; CDR2 reads YYEEEE. V lost 3 bases to trimming and J lost 3 bases; unmatched junction nucleotides: 11. CDR3 sequence reads: CASSSTYRGILNQPQHF. The CDR3, as DNA: TGTGCCAGCAGCTCGACCTACAGGGGGATCCTCAATCAGCCCCAGCATTTT.

The CDR3 DNA reads as TGTGCCAGCAGCCCGCCTGGCACTAGGGATGAGCAGTTCTTC. Translated, it gives CASSPPGTRDEQFF. The chain has TRBV11-3 and TRBJ2-1; TRBD2 might be the D (5 bases). Germline values: CDR1 SGHNT, CDR2 YENEEA. CDR3 length: 14 residues. Trimming shortened V by 5 bases and J by 8 bases, and 16 bases separated the two germline ends.

This clone was observed a single time. The genes are TRBV7-9 and TRBJ1-2; TRBD1 might be the D (6 bases). Germline CDR1 reads SEHNR; CDR2 reads FQNEAQ (reference sequence). Trimming took off 2 bases at V and 2 bases at J, with 9 bases between the two ends. The CDR3 totals 14 residues. CDR3 in DNA: TGTGCCAGCAGCTTACGCGGACAGAACTATGGCTACACCTTC. Amino acid sequence: CASSLRGQNYGYTF.

The chain links TRBV4-2 to TRBJ2-3; D call uncertain. CDR1 and CDR2 from the germline V gene are LGHNA and YNFKEQ. CDR3 size: 14 residues. Trimming stripped 2 bases from V and 0 bases from J, with 6 bases between. The CDR3 sequence is CASSQTTSTDTQYF. CDR3 DNA: TGTGCCAGCAGCCAAACGACTAGCACAGATACGCAGTATTTT.

This clone has only one observation. Here the CDR3 DNA reads TGTGCTAGCGGGGGGACGGACATTCAGTACTTC. Protein: CASGGTDIQYF. The gene calls are TRBV2 and TRBJ2-4; 10 bases line up with TRBD2. From germline, CDR1 is SNHLY and CDR2 FYNNEI. The CDR3 spans 11 residues. Full variable domain (outside the CDR3, taken from reference TRBV2 and TRBJ2-4): EPEVTQTPSHQVTQMGQEVILRCVPISNHLYFYWYRQILGQKVEFLVSFYNNEISEKSEIFDDQFSVERPDGSNFTLKIRSTKLEDSAMYFCASGGTDIQYFGAGTRLSVL.

The chain uses TRBV30 and TRBJ1-1; the D is unclear. Trimming removed 3 bases at V and 7 bases at J, with 9 bases between. The CDR3 has 11 amino acids. The germline CDR1 and CDR2 sequences are GTSNPN and SVGIG (reference sequence). This CDR3 reads CAWSPGGEAFF. CDR3 nucleotide sequence: TGTGCCTGGAGCCCAGGAGGTGAAGCTTTCTTT.

This clone was counted a single time. This chain uses TRBV6-1 with TRBJ1-4, with D possibly TRBD1 on 6 matching bases. This CDR3 is 15 amino acids long. The V and J ends lost 3 bases and 5 bases respectively, with 13 bases between them. The germline gives CDR1 MNHNS, CDR2 SASEGT. The CDR3 nucleotides read TGTGCCAGCAGTGATAAGGGCAGGGGAAATGAAAAACTGTTTTTT. Protein product: CASSDKGRGNEKLFF.

The rearrangement links TRBV19 to TRBJ2-7; 7 nucleotides align to TRBD2. The CDR3 has 14 amino acids. The V segment lost 5 bases and the J segment 3 bases; nucleotides outside the gene matches: 7. Germline lookup yields CDR1 LNHDA and CDR2 SQIVND (reference sequence). The CDR3 loop is CASSGGGLFYEQYF. CDR3 in DNA: TGTGCCAGTAGTGGGGGAGGGCTGTTCTACGAGCAGTACTTC.

The V and J genes are TRBV19 and TRBJ1-3; the D is unclear. The germline V gene has CDR1 LNHDA and CDR2 SQIVND (reference sequence). V was cut by 9 bases and J by 0 bases, with 12 bases left in between. This CDR3 region has 14 residues. CDR3 sequence: CASAVSFSGNTIYF. CDR3 DNA sequence: TGTGCCAGCGCAGTCTCTTTCTCTGGAAACACCATATATTTT.